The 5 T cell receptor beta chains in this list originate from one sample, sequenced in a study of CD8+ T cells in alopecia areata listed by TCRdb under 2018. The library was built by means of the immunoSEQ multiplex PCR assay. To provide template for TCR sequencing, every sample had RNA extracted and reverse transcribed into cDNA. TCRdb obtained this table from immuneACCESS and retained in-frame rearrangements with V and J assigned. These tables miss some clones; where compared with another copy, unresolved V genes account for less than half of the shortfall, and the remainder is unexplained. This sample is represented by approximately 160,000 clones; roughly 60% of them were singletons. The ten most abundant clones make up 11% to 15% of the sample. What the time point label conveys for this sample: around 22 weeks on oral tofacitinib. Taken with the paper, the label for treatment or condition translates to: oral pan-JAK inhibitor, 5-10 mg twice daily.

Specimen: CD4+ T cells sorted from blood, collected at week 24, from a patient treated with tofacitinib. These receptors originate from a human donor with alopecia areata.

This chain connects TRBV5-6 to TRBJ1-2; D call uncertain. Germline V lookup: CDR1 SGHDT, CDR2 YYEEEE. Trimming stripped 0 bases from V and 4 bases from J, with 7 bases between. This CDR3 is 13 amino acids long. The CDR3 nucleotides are TGTGCCAGCAGCTTGGTGGCCGCCTATGGCTACACCTTC. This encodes CASSLVAAYGYTF.

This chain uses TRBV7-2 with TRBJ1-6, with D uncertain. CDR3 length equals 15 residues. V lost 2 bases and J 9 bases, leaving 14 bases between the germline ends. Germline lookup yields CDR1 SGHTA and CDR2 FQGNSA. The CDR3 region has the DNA TGTGCCAGCAGCTTATGGCAGCCCTATGTTTCACCCCTCCACTTT. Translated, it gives CASSLWQPYVSPLHF. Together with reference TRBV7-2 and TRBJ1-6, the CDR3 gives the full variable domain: GAGVSQSPSNKVTEKGKDVELRCDPISGHTALYWYRQSLGQGLEFLIYFQGNSAPDKSGLPSDRFSAERTGGSVSTLTIQRTQQEDSAVYLCASSLWQPYVSPLHFGNGTRLTVT.

DNA for the CDR3: TGTGCCAGTAGTGCCAAATTCCGGGACCCAATACAAGAGACCCAGTACTTC. Translated: CASSAKFRDPIQETQYF. The chain uses TRBV19 and TRBJ2-5, with D possibly being TRBD1 or TRBD2 (5 bases each). Trimming stripped 5 bases from V and 2 bases from J, with 21 bases between. The CDR3 is 17 amino acids. Germline lookup yields CDR1 LNHDA and CDR2 SQIVND (reference sequence).

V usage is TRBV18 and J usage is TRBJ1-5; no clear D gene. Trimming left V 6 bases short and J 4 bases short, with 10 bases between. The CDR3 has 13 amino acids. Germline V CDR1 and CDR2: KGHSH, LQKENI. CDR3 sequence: CASSPGKNQPQHF. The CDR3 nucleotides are TGTGCCAGCTCCCCGGGTAAAAATCAGCCCCAGCATTTT.

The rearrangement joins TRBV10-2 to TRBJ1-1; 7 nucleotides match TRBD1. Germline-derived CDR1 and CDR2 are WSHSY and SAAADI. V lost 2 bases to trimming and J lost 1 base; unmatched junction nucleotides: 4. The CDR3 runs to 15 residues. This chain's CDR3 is CASSEARGENTEAFF. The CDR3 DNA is TGCGCCAGCAGTGAGGCCAGGGGGGAGAACACTGAAGCTTTCTTT.